Given below is one TCR beta chain in context. In the source study's methods: Reference gene primer amplification gave estimated nucleated cell counts. Sequencing used immunoSEQ multiplex PCR; TCRdb keeps in-frame clones, though not all of them. V, J and clone size are those of that table, while D and trimming were read from the DNA. The repertoire holds roughly 700,000 clones, with about nine tenths as singletons. The data were taken from a study of blood T cell repertoires in COVID-19. Study summary: The samples span acute and convalescent COVID-19 from the United States, Italy and Spain. Sources were T cells, B-cell-depleted T cells, or PBMCs; the material itself was cDNA or gDNA.

The junction had 9 bases not matched to a gene; V was cut back by 0 bases and J by 5 bases. The CDR3 loop spans 16 amino acids. CDR1 and CDR2 from the germline V gene are LGHNA and YSLEER. The rearrangement joins TRBV4-3 to TRBJ1-2, with 7 bases that match TRBD1. Specimen: peripheral blood. This sequence was found in a woman aged 18-29 years with acute or convalescent COVID-19. The CDR3 region is CASSQEGQVGGYGYTF. For the CDR3, the DNA is TGCGCCAGCAGCCAAGAAGGACAGGTTGGGGGGTATGGCTACACCTTC.